What follows are 5 T cell receptor beta chains derived from one specimen sequenced in a study of blood T cell repertoires in COVID-19. The data were produced by immunoSEQ multiplex PCR, yet TCRdb's version contains in-frame clones alone and is incomplete. The sample shows 250,000 to 350,000 clones, around nine tenths of them seen only once. The material sequenced was peripheral blood. The receptors shown here come from a woman between 45 and 60 years old with active or convalescent COVID-19.

The V call is TRBV7-2, the J call TRBJ1-3, with D hard to call. Deletions cut 2 bases from V and 3 bases from J, with 23 bases between. The length of the CDR3 is 19 residues. Per germline, CDR1 SGHTA and CDR2 FQGNSA. CDR3 DNA: TGTGCCAGCAGCTTAACCAGAGCGCCCGCGGTGAGGTTTGGAAACACCATATATTTT. It is translated as CASSLTRAPAVRFGNTIYF.

The chain links TRBV15 to TRBJ2-1; 9 bases are shared with TRBD1. J lost 9 bases, V lost 5 bases, and 5 bases had no gene match. Germline CDR1 is LNHNV and CDR2 is YYDKDF (reference sequence). CDR3 size: 13 residues. The CDR3: CATSWDRVGEQFF. In DNA, the CDR3 is TGTGCCACCAGCTGGGACAGGGTGGGTGAGCAGTTCTTC. Full variable domain (remainder filled in from reference TRBV15 and TRBJ2-1): DAMVIQNPRYQVTQFGKPVTLSCSQTLNHNVMYWYQQKSSQAPKLLFHYYDKDFNNEADTPDNFQSRRPNTSFCFLDIRSPGLGDTAMYLCATSWDRVGEQFFGPGTRLTVL.

The chain is built from TRBV3-1 (or the pseudogene TRBV3-2) and TRBJ2-1, with D maybe TRBD2 (7 bases). The V end lost 3 bases, the J end lost 7 bases, and 19 bases lay between the germline ends. Germline V gene lookup returns CDR1 LGHDT and CDR2 YNNKEL (reference sequence). CDR3 size: 16 residues. DNA of the CDR3: TGTGCCAGCAGCCAGCTACTAGCGAGAGGGGGTAATGAGCAGTTCTTC. Translated, it gives CASSQLLARGGNEQFF.

J is TRBJ2-7 and V is TRBV6-5; maybe TRBD2 (6 bases). Trimming cost V 0 bases and J 1 base, with 13 bases left between them. Germline V CDR1 and CDR2: MNHEY, SVGAGI. There are 16 residues in the CDR3. The CDR3 region is CASSYSEGRVSYEQYF. CDR3 DNA: TGTGCCAGCAGTTACTCGGAGGGACGAGTTTCCTACGAGCAGTACTTC.

This clone was recorded a few times. The CDR3: CASRPYRDSSYEQYF. The CDR3 DNA reads TGTGCCAGCAGACCTTACAGGGACAGCTCCTACGAGCAGTACTTC. V is TRBV27 and J is TRBJ2-7; the match to TRBD1 covers 7 bases. The CDR3 has 15 residues. V dropped 6 bases and J dropped 0; count of bases not matched to a gene: 8. CDR1 and CDR2 (germline): MNHEY, SMNVEV (reference sequence).